This is a list of T cell receptor beta chains from one sample in a study of blood T cell repertoires in COVID-19. Produced via immunoSEQ multiplex PCR; TCRdb's table is partial and in-frame only. The table has around 330,000 clones, approximately 87% seen once; the top ten hold roughly 4.1%. Sequencing was carried out using peripheral blood. Receptor source: a woman between 50 and 59 years old with active or convalescent COVID-19. Both conserved end residues are part of each CDR3. Each record gives: V gene, J gene, D gene, CDR3 protein. The D gene is left open where the match is weak.

V: TRBV11-2
J: TRBJ1-1
D: -
CDR3: CASSLGSVNTEAFF

V: TRBV6-5
J: TRBJ1-1
D: TRBD1
CDR3: CASSYSLRGQGTEAFF

V: TRBV7-2
J: TRBJ2-7
D: TRBD2
CDR3: CASGSGASYEQYF

V: TRBV7-9
J: TRBJ2-7
D: TRBD2
CDR3: CASRPSGMAPGEQYF

V: TRBV6-6
J: TRBJ1-5
D: -
CDR3: CASSYLSQGFDQPQHF

V: TRBV6-1
J: TRBJ1-1
D: -
CDR3: CASSEGANTEAFF

V: TRBV10-3
J: TRBJ2-2
D: TRBD2
CDR3: CAISESRLAGGLSGELFF

V: TRBV4-3
J: TRBJ1-6
D: -
CDR3: CASSQHPQVGSPLHF

V: TRBV11-3
J: TRBJ2-1
D: TRBD2
CDR3: CASSLSGASYNEQFF

V: TRBV2
J: TRBJ1-1
D: TRBD1
CDR3: CASRPSRQGSTEAFF

V: TRBV18
J: TRBJ2-2
D: TRBD1
CDR3: CASSDRAIGELFF

V: TRBV18
J: TRBJ1-1
D: TRBD1
CDR3: CASSPDRGLENTEAFF

V: TRBV3-1/TRBV3-2
J: TRBJ2-2
D: TRBD2
CDR3: CASSHEGLAGNTGELFF

V: TRBV12-5
J: TRBJ2-5
D: -
CDR3: CASGLETVTQGETQYF